Listed below are T cell receptor beta chains from one sample, sequenced in a study of technical replicates of blood from a handful of donors. Data came from immunoSEQ multiplex PCR; TCRdb stores just in-frame clones and leaves some out. The repertoire has more than 75,000 clones, roughly 95% of them found once; the top ten carry around 0.35%. Sequencing was performed on T cells isolated from PBMCs. Receptors originate from a human donor in good health. The CDR3 runs from the conserved cysteine through the conserved F or W. Fields, in order: CDR3 protein, CDR3 DNA, clone size, CDR3 length, V gene, D gene, J gene. The D gene is left open where the match is weak. Rows give clone size only sometimes, using once, few, many, or a class for an expanded clone.

CDR3 protein: CASSPDREEKLFF
CDR3 DNA: TGTGCCAGTAGTCCCGACAGGGAGGAAAAACTGTTTTTT
clone size: -
CDR3 length: 13
V gene: TRBV19
D gene: TRBD1
J gene: TRBJ1-4

CDR3 protein: CASSFQAYSNQPQHF
CDR3 DNA: TGTGCCAGCAGCTTCCAGGCTTATAGCAATCAGCCCCAGCATTTT
clone size: -
CDR3 length: 15
V gene: TRBV7-8
D gene: -
J gene: TRBJ1-5

CDR3 protein: CASSLGGGRASNEQFF
CDR3 DNA: TGCGCCAGCAGCTTAGGGGGCGGGAGGGCCAGCAATGAGCAGTTCTTC
clone size: -
CDR3 length: 16
V gene: TRBV5-1
D gene: TRBD2
J gene: TRBJ2-1

CDR3 protein: CASSVNLGGTTKDTQYF
CDR3 DNA: TGTGCCAGCAGCGTCAACTTAGGGGGTACCACAAAGGATACGCAGTATTTT
clone size: -
CDR3 length: 17
V gene: TRBV9
D gene: -
J gene: TRBJ2-3

CDR3 protein: CASSLGLVSEQFF
CDR3 DNA: TGTGCCAGCAGCCTAGGACTAGTGAGTGAGCAGTTCTTC
clone size: -
CDR3 length: 13
V gene: TRBV9
D gene: TRBD2
J gene: TRBJ2-1

CDR3 protein: CASRGLAGAYEQYF
CDR3 DNA: TGTGCCAGCAGAGGACTAGCGGGAGCCTACGAGCAGTACTTC
clone size: -
CDR3 length: 14
V gene: TRBV6-5
D gene: TRBD2
J gene: TRBJ2-7

CDR3 protein: CASSSTGPSRAEAFF
CDR3 DNA: TGTGCCAGCAGTTCGACAGGGCCTAGTCGCGCTGAAGCTTTCTTT
clone size: -
CDR3 length: 15
V gene: TRBV2
D gene: TRBD1
J gene: TRBJ1-1

CDR3 protein: CASRDREHGELFF
CDR3 DNA: TGTGCTAGCAGGGACCGGGAACACGGGGAGCTGTTTTTT
clone size: -
CDR3 length: 13
V gene: TRBV7-7
D gene: -
J gene: TRBJ2-2

CDR3 protein: CASSLLAGSSEQFF
CDR3 DNA: TGTGCCAGCAGCTTACTAGCGGGTTCCAGTGAGCAGTTCTTC
clone size: -
CDR3 length: 14
V gene: TRBV7-3
D gene: TRBD2
J gene: TRBJ2-1

CDR3 protein: CASSSIDRDTYQETQYF
CDR3 DNA: TGTGCCAGCTCCTCCATCGACCGGGACACCTACCAAGAGACCCAGTACTTC
clone size: -
CDR3 length: 17
V gene: TRBV18
D gene: -
J gene: TRBJ2-5

CDR3 protein: CASSLTGPFEQYF
CDR3 DNA: TGTGCCAGCAGTTTAACAGGTCCCTTCGAGCAGTACTTC
clone size: -
CDR3 length: 13
V gene: TRBV27
D gene: -
J gene: TRBJ2-7

CDR3 protein: CASSTGSGSNQPQHF
CDR3 DNA: TGTGCCAGTAGTACAGGGTCGGGTAGCAATCAGCCCCAGCATTTT
clone size: -
CDR3 length: 15
V gene: TRBV19
D gene: -
J gene: TRBJ1-5

CDR3 protein: CASQVSANEQFF
CDR3 DNA: TGTGCCAGCCAAGTCAGCGCTAATGAGCAGTTCTTC
clone size: -
CDR3 length: 12
V gene: TRBV11-3
D gene: -
J gene: TRBJ2-1

CDR3 protein: CASSLGQGVLYEQYF
CDR3 DNA: TGCGCCAGCAGCCTAGGACAGGGGGTGCTCTACGAGCAGTACTTC
clone size: -
CDR3 length: 15
V gene: TRBV5-1
D gene: TRBD1
J gene: TRBJ2-7

CDR3 protein: CASSEGGSTEAFF
CDR3 DNA: TGTGCCAGCAGTGAGGGAGGGAGCACTGAAGCTTTCTTT
clone size: few
CDR3 length: 13
V gene: TRBV2
D gene: -
J gene: TRBJ1-1

CDR3 protein: CASSPDRGHEQFF
CDR3 DNA: TGTGCCAGCAGCCCAGACAGGGGCCATGAGCAGTTCTTC
clone size: -
CDR3 length: 13
V gene: TRBV11-1
D gene: TRBD1
J gene: TRBJ2-1

CDR3 protein: CASSPGTAGGNEKLFF
CDR3 DNA: TGCGCCAGCAGCCCCGGGACAGCCGGGGGCAATGAAAAACTGTTTTTT
clone size: -
CDR3 length: 16
V gene: TRBV5-1
D gene: TRBD1
J gene: TRBJ1-4

CDR3 protein: CASSVGLDPTYEQYF
CDR3 DNA: TGTGCCAGCAGCGTAGGGCTAGATCCCACCTACGAGCAGTACTTC
clone size: -
CDR3 length: 15
V gene: TRBV9
D gene: -
J gene: TRBJ2-7

CDR3 protein: CASSERTSGRAIPDTQYF
CDR3 DNA: TGTGCCAGCAGCGAGAGGACTAGCGGGAGGGCCATCCCAGATACGCAGTATTTT
clone size: -
CDR3 length: 18
V gene: TRBV9
D gene: TRBD2
J gene: TRBJ2-3

CDR3 protein: CASSQEIRGPYNEQFF
CDR3 DNA: TGTGCCAGCAGCCAAGAAATTCGGGGTCCCTACAATGAGCAGTTCTTC
clone size: -
CDR3 length: 16
V gene: TRBV14
D gene: -
J gene: TRBJ2-1

CDR3 protein: CAISGDISYEQYF
CDR3 DNA: TGTGCCATCAGTGGGGACATCTCCTACGAGCAGTACTTC
clone size: -
CDR3 length: 13
V gene: TRBV10-3
D gene: -
J gene: TRBJ2-7

CDR3 protein: CASTDGLAGGSYNEQFF
CDR3 DNA: TGTGCCAGTACGGATGGACTAGCGGGGGGCTCCTACAATGAGCAGTTCTTC
clone size: -
CDR3 length: 17
V gene: TRBV27
D gene: TRBD2
J gene: TRBJ2-1

CDR3 protein: CASSFRDRGPLGDTEAFF
CDR3 DNA: TGTGCCAGTAGTTTCCGGGACAGGGGGCCGTTGGGGGACACTGAAGCTTTCTTT
clone size: -
CDR3 length: 18
V gene: TRBV19
D gene: TRBD1
J gene: TRBJ1-1

CDR3 protein: CASSGEDTGPHGDTEAFF
CDR3 DNA: TGTGCCAGCAGCGGAGAGGACACAGGGCCTCATGGGGACACTGAAGCTTTCTTT
clone size: -
CDR3 length: 18
V gene: TRBV9
D gene: -
J gene: TRBJ1-1

CDR3 protein: CASSYRKLASEQFF
CDR3 DNA: TGTGCCAGCAGTTACCGGAAACTAGCGAGTGAGCAGTTCTTC
clone size: once
CDR3 length: 14
V gene: TRBV6-5
D gene: TRBD2
J gene: TRBJ2-1

CDR3 protein: CASSEQGYFGEQYF
CDR3 DNA: TGTGCCAGTAGTGAACAGGGATATTTTGGCGAGCAGTACTTC
clone size: -
CDR3 length: 14
V gene: TRBV19
D gene: -
J gene: TRBJ2-7

CDR3 protein: CASSPEGDTEAFF
CDR3 DNA: TGTGCCAGCAGCCCCGAGGGGGACACTGAAGCTTTCTTT
clone size: once
CDR3 length: 13
V gene: TRBV7-9
D gene: -
J gene: TRBJ1-1

CDR3 protein: CASSLVNFKGQGSNQPQHF
CDR3 DNA: TGTGCCAGCAGCTTAGTCAACTTTAAAGGACAGGGTAGCAATCAGCCCCAGCATTTT
clone size: -
CDR3 length: 19
V gene: TRBV7-9
D gene: TRBD1
J gene: TRBJ1-5

CDR3 protein: CASSYLSVQGEYGYTF
CDR3 DNA: TGTGCCAGCAGTTACTTGTCGGTACAGGGAGAGTATGGCTACACCTTC
clone size: -
CDR3 length: 16
V gene: TRBV6-5
D gene: -
J gene: TRBJ1-2

CDR3 protein: CASSLTGATQETQYF
CDR3 DNA: TGTGCCAGCAGCTTGACAGGGGCTACTCAAGAGACCCAGTACTTC
clone size: -
CDR3 length: 15
V gene: TRBV7-3
D gene: TRBD1
J gene: TRBJ2-5

CDR3 protein: CASSRQGLNEQYF
CDR3 DNA: TGTGCCAGCAGTAGACAGGGGCTCAACGAGCAGTACTTC
clone size: -
CDR3 length: 13
V gene: TRBV7-3
D gene: TRBD1
J gene: TRBJ2-7

CDR3 protein: CASSVRGTDTQYF
CDR3 DNA: TGTGCCAGCAGCGTCCGCGGCACAGATACGCAGTATTTT
clone size: -
CDR3 length: 13
V gene: TRBV9
D gene: -
J gene: TRBJ2-3

CDR3 protein: CASSLSFRTASTDTQYF
CDR3 DNA: TGTGCCAGCAGTTTATCCTTTCGGACAGCTAGCACAGATACGCAGTATTTT
clone size: -
CDR3 length: 17
V gene: TRBV27
D gene: -
J gene: TRBJ2-3

CDR3 protein: CASSLEYGLDRVNTEAFF
CDR3 DNA: TGTGCCAGCAGCTTAGAGTACGGACTGGACAGAGTGAACACTGAAGCTTTCTTT
clone size: -
CDR3 length: 18
V gene: TRBV7-9
D gene: -
J gene: TRBJ1-1

CDR3 protein: CASSRSGFYEKLFF
CDR3 DNA: TGTGCCAGCAGTCGGTCAGGGTTTTATGAAAAACTGTTTTTT
clone size: -
CDR3 length: 14
V gene: TRBV6-5
D gene: -
J gene: TRBJ1-4

CDR3 protein: CASSLAFTDTQYF
CDR3 DNA: TGCGCCAGCAGCTTGGCCTTCACAGATACGCAGTATTTT
clone size: -
CDR3 length: 13
V gene: TRBV5-1
D gene: -
J gene: TRBJ2-3

CDR3 protein: CASSSKQGNYGYTF
CDR3 DNA: TGCGCCAGCAGTTCCAAACAGGGAAACTATGGCTACACCTTC
clone size: -
CDR3 length: 14
V gene: TRBV5-1
D gene: -
J gene: TRBJ1-2